What follows are 21 T cell receptor beta chains derived from one specimen sequenced in a study of cytomegalovirus exposure and HLA in healthy donors (dated by TCRdb to 2016 to 2017). The library relied on the immunoSEQ multiplex PCR assay. This is the immuneACCESS table as TCRdb keeps it, with only in-frame sequences that have V and J called. A part of the clones is gone; compared with another copy, unresolved V genes explain less than half, and the rest is unexplained. This sample has under 50,000 clones in its table, and around 94% of those were observed once. In total, the top ten clones hold around 8% of the sample. Sequencing input: PBMCs. These receptors came from a woman between 18 and 29 years old in good health and CMV-seropositive.

In DNA form, the CDR3 reads TGTGCCAGCAGCCAGAGCGGGAGGAACGAGCAGTACTTC. It codes for CASSQSGRNEQYF. The J gene is TRBJ2-7, the V gene TRBV9; TRBD2 matches 9 bases. This CDR3 contains 13 residues. V lost 4 bases and J lost 5; bases outside the gene matches: 4. Germline CDR1 SGDLS, CDR2 YYNGEE.

The J gene is TRBJ1-2, the V gene TRBV28, with D tentatively TRBD1 (6 bases). CDR1 MDHEN and CDR2 SYDVKM come from the germline V gene. V was pared by 6 bases and J by 7 bases, with 18 bases between. The CDR3 runs 14 residues. The CDR3 spells CASSIPDRSIGYTF. The CDR3 DNA sequence: TGTGCCAGCAGCATCCCCGACAGGAGTATTGGCTACACCTTC.

The chain has TRBV27 and TRBJ1-1; D is unclear. The CDR3 loop spans 13 amino acids. Trimming took 4 bases from V and 0 from J, leaving 6 bases between them. Germline CDR1 and CDR2: MNHEY and SMNVEV (reference sequence). CDR3 bases: TGTGCCAGCAGTTCAACACTGAACACTGAAGCTTTCTTT. Protein: CASSSTLNTEAFF.

This clone was recorded once. DNA for the CDR3: TGTGCCAGCAGGGGAGGTTGGGGGACTAACACTGAAGCTTTCTTT. Its translation is CASRGGWGTNTEAFF. J is TRBJ1-1 and V is TRBV7-9; D is perhaps TRBD1 (5 bases). This CDR3 has 15 amino acids. Trimming removed 6 bases at V and 2 bases at J, with 16 bases between. Looked up from germline, CDR1 is SEHNR and CDR2 is FQNEAQ (reference sequence).

The chain joins TRBV7-9 to TRBJ2-1; D not resolved. V was shortened by 3 bases and J by 7 bases, with 4 bases between the two germline ends. CDR1 is SEHNR, CDR2 FQNEAQ, per germline (reference sequence). The CDR3 length is 11 residues. The CDR3 DNA follows: TGTGCCAGCAGCTTTATTAATGAGCAGTTCTTC. Amino acids: CASSFINEQFF.

This chain joins TRBV6-5 and TRBJ2-3; 7 bases map to TRBD1. Trimming removed 7 bases from V and 2 bases from J; junction bases left unmatched: 6. Per germline, CDR1 MNHEY and CDR2 SVGAGI. The CDR3 consists of 14 residues. CDR3 amino acids: CASNKQGYTDTQYF. CDR3 DNA sequence: TGTGCCAGCAATAAACAGGGGTACACAGATACGCAGTATTTT.

This sequence joins TRBV19 and TRBJ1-4; no clear D gene. The CDR3 is made up of 18 amino acids. Germline V lookup: CDR1 LNHDA, CDR2 SQIVND (reference sequence). V was pared by 3 bases and J by 0 bases, with 17 bases between. The CDR3 DNA is TGTGCCAGTAGTATCGGCCGCGGCCCTGGGTCAACTAATGAAAAACTGTTTTTT. It codes for CASSIGRGPGSTNEKLFF.

The chain combines TRBV7-2 with TRBJ1-3; D not certain. The CDR3 covers 14 residues. V was trimmed by 5 bases and J by 3 bases, leaving 11 bases between them. In germline, CDR1 is SGHTA, CDR2 FQGNSA. As DNA, the CDR3 is TGTGCCAGCAGCCGGGGTGGAGGTGGAAACACCATATATTTT. Its protein is CASSRGGGGNTIYF. Based on the CDR3 plus reference TRBV7-2 and TRBJ1-3, the full variable domain is GAGVSQSPSNKVTEKGKDVELRCDPISGHTALYWYRQSLGQGLEFLIYFQGNSAPDKSGLPSDRFSAERTGGSVSTLTIQRTQQEDSAVYLCASSRGGGGNTIYFGEGSWLTVV.

This chain joins TRBV5-4 and TRBJ2-1, with 9 bases matching TRBD1. CDR1 is SGHNT, CDR2 YYREEE, per germline (reference sequence). J was trimmed by 8 bases and V by 4 bases; bases with no gene match: 7. The CDR3 has 14 amino acids. CDR3 in DNA: TGTGCCAGCAGCACACCGGGACAGGGTCATGAGCAGTTCTTC. Residues: CASSTPGQGHEQFF. Combining the CDR3 with reference TRBV5-4 and TRBJ2-1 gives the whole variable domain ETGVTQSPTHLIKTRGQQVTLRCSSQSGHNTVSWYQQALGQGPQFIFQYYREEENGRGNFPPRFSGLQFPNYSSELNVNALELDDSALYLCASSTPGQGHEQFFGPGTRLTVL.

This chain joins TRBV10-3 and TRBJ1-4; 7 bases agree with TRBD1. CDR1 is ENHRY and CDR2 is SYGVKD in the germline V gene. This CDR3 is built from 14 residues. The ends lost 2 bases at V and 7 bases at J; junction bases unmatched: 4. The CDR3 region is CAISEDRDSEKLFF. The CDR3 nucleotides are TGTGCCATCAGTGAGGACAGGGATTCTGAAAAACTGTTTTTT.

J is TRBJ2-4 and V is TRBV7-2; 11 bases match TRBD2. This CDR3 contains 18 residues. The germline gives CDR1 SGHTA, CDR2 FQGNSA. The trim removed 4 bases at V and 0 bases at J, leaving 8 bases unmatched. The CDR3 DNA reads as TGTGCCAGCAGCTCACCGGGACTAGCGGCCGCAGCCAAAAACATTCAGTACTTC. Translation: CASSSPGLAAAAKNIQYF.

The chain combines TRBV5-6 with TRBJ2-3, with D perhaps matching TRBD2 (5 bases). Trimming shortened V by 2 bases and J by 4 bases, and 11 bases separated the two germline ends. There are 14 residues in the CDR3. The germline V gene encodes CDR1 SGHDT and CDR2 YYEEEE. The CDR3 loop is CASSFVGVADTQYF. The CDR3 DNA is TGTGCCAGCAGCTTTGTCGGGGTTGCAGATACGCAGTATTTT.

The chain links TRBV14 to TRBJ2-5, with 9 bases lining up with TRBD2. V dropped 0 bases and J dropped 7; count of bases not matched to a gene: 6. This CDR3 is 15 amino acids long. Per germline, CDR1 SGHDN and CDR2 FVKESK. The CDR3 region has the DNA TGTGCCAGCAGCCAAGATAGCCGGCGGGGGGGGACCCAGTACTTC. This gives the protein CASSQDSRRGGTQYF.

V is TRBV7-6 and J is TRBJ2-1; D possibly corresponds to TRBD2 (6 bases). Germline CDR1 and CDR2: SGHVS and FNYEAQ. With 1 base removed from V and 2 bases from J, the gap between germline ends came to 9 bases. The CDR3 length is 15 residues. The DNA of the CDR3 is TGTGCCAGCAGCTTAGGTGCGGGACCCTACAATGAGCAGTTCTTC. It is translated as CASSLGAGPYNEQFF.

The CDR3 loop is CASSPRTGTYEQYF. The CDR3, as DNA: TGTGCCAGCAGCCCTAGGACAGGGACCTACGAGCAGTACTTC. V and J are TRBV7-9 and TRBJ2-7; 8 bases agree with TRBD1. J gave up 2 bases and V 5 bases, and 5 bases lay outside the gene matches. This CDR3 comprises 14 residues. Germline CDR1 and CDR2: SEHNR and FQNEAQ (reference sequence).

This clone was counted a few times. This rearrangement joins TRBV7-9 to TRBJ1-2, with 7 positions matching TRBD1. The CDR3 length is 14 residues. CDR1 and CDR2 from the germline V gene are SEHNR and FQNEAQ (reference sequence). Trimming removed 1 base from V and 7 bases from J; junction bases left unmatched: 6. CDR3 bases: TGTGCCAGCAGCTTAGTACAGGGGAACGCTGGCTACACCTTC. Translation: CASSLVQGNAGYTF.

J is TRBJ2-4 and V is TRBV27, with no clear D. The germline V gene has CDR1 MNHEY and CDR2 SMNVEV (reference sequence). CDR3 length: 15 amino acids. Trimming took 5 bases from V and 1 from J, leaving 12 bases between them. The CDR3 DNA is TGTGCCAGCAGTGTAAATCAGGTGGCCAAAAACATTCAGTACTTC. This encodes CASSVNQVAKNIQYF.

V and J are TRBV9 and TRBJ2-1; TRBD2 might be the D (6 bases). V shed 3 bases and J shed 4 bases, with 14 bases lying between them. The CDR3 is made up of 15 amino acids. The germline gives CDR1 SGDLS, CDR2 YYNGEE. The CDR3 loop reads CASSEGTSIYNEQFF. CDR3 sequence (DNA): TGTGCCAGCAGCGAGGGGACTTCAATTTACAATGAGCAGTTCTTC.

CDR3 protein: CASSLQGYNEQFF. The CDR3 DNA is TGTGCCAGCAGCCTCCAGGGTTACAATGAGCAGTTCTTC. The chain combines TRBV6-1 with TRBJ2-1; D is perhaps TRBD1 (5 bases). V was clipped by 6 bases and J by 4 bases, with 10 bases between them. This CDR3 has 13 residues. Per the germline V gene, CDR1 is MNHNS and CDR2 is SASEGT.

The CDR3 sequence: CASSQKIAESHEQFF. In nucleotides, the CDR3 is TGTGCCAGCAGCCAGAAGATAGCGGAGAGCCATGAGCAGTTCTTC. The rearrangement links TRBV4-2 to TRBJ2-1; perhaps TRBD2 as D (6 bases). The V gene lost 3 bases and the J gene lost 8 bases, with 17 bases spanning the gap. The CDR3 loop spans 15 amino acids. The germline CDR1 and CDR2 sequences are LGHNA and YNFKEQ.

The chain is built from TRBV18 and TRBJ2-5; possibly TRBD2 for D (5 bases). CDR3 size: 14 residues. Trimming cost V 1 base and J 4 bases, with 10 bases left between them. CDR1 is KGHSH, CDR2 LQKENI, per germline. The CDR3 nucleotides are TGTGCCAGCTCACCACTCGATCGGGGAGAGACCCAGTACTTC. Translation gives CASSPLDRGETQYF.